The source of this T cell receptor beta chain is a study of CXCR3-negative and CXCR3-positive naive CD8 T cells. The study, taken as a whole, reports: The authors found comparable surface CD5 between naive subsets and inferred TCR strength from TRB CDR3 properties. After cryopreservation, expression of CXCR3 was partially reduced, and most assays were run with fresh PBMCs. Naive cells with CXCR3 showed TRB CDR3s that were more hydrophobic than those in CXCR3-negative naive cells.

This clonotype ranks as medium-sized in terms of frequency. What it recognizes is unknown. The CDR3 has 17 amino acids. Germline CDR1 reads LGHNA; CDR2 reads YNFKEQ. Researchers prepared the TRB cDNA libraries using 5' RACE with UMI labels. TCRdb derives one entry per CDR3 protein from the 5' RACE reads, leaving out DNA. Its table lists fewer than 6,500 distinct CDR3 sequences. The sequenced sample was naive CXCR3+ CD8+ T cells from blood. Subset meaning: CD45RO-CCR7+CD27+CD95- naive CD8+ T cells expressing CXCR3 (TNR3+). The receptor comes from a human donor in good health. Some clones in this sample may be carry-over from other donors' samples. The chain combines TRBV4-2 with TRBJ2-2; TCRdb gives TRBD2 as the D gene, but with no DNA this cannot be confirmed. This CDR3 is CASSQDRLAGVDGELFF.